This T cell receptor (beta chain) came from a study of blood T cell repertoires in COVID-19. Study-wide background: Sample material is recorded as cDNA or gDNA derived from T cells, B-cell-depleted T cells, or PBMCs.

The CDR3 sequence is 14 residues long. The germline CDR1 and CDR2 sequences are GTSNPN and SVGIG (reference sequence). Losses at the gene ends were 0 bases for V and 5 bases for J; bases not matched to a gene: 7. As processed by the authors: Amplification from reference gene primers served as the basis for estimated nucleated cell counts. Libraries were prepared by immunoSEQ multiplex PCR; TCRdb keeps only in-frame clonotypes and omits some of them. The DNA was the basis for D and trimming; V, J and clone size are from that table. Here the sample spans some 230,000 clones, roughly 84% being singletons.

The chain uses TRBV30 and TRBJ2-7, with 7 bases lining up with TRBD2. The sample consisted of peripheral blood. The clonotype originates from a woman between 55 and 75 years old who had recovered from COVID-19. The CDR3 sequence is CAWSVQLGGNEQYF. CDR3 DNA sequence: TGTGCCTGGAGTGTACAGTTGGGGGGGAACGAGCAGTACTTC.